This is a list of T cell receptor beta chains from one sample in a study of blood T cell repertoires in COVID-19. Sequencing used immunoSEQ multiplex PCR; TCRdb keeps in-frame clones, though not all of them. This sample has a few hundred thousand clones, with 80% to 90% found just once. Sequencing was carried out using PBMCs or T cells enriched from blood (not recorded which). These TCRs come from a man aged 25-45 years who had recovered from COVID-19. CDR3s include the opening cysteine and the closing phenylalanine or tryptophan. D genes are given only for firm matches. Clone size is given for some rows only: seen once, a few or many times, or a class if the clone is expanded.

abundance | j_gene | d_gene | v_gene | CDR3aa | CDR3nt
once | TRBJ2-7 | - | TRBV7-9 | CASSSGTTYEQYF | TGTGCCAGCAGTTCCGGGACAACTTACGAGCAGTACTTC
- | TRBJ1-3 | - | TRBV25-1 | CASSEQSGNFGNTIYF | TGTGCCAGCAGTGAACAATCAGGGAACTTTGGAAACACCATATATTTT
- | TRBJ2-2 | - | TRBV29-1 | CSVVNTGELFF | TGCAGCGTTGTAAACACCGGGGAGCTGTTTTTT
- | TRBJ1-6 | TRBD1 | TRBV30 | CAWSVLTTGDSPLHF | TGTGCCTGGAGTGTACTTACGACAGGGGATTCACCCCTCCACTTT
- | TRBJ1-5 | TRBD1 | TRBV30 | CAWSGQGVRNQPQHF | TGTGCCTGGAGTGGACAGGGAGTAAGGAATCAGCCCCAGCATTTT
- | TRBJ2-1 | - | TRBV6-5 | CASSPPGVLGNEQFF | TGTGCCAGCAGTCCCCCGGGGGTCCTAGGCAATGAGCAGTTCTTC
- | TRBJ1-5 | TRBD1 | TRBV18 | CASSPRQGAQPQHF | TGTGCCAGCTCACCTCGACAGGGGGCTCAGCCCCAGCATTTT
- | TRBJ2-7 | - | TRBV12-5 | CASAQGAGYEQYF | TGTGCTAGTGCCCAAGGGGCAGGCTACGAGCAGTACTTC
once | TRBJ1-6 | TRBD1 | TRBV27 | CASSAVRGDSPLHF | TGTGCCAGCAGTGCTGTCAGGGGGGATTCACCCCTCCACTTT
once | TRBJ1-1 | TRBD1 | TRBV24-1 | CATSDPTGGNTEAFF | TGTGCCACCAGTGACCCGACAGGGGGGAACACTGAAGCTTTCTTT
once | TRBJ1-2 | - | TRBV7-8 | CASSSRTLGYTF | TGTGCCAGCAGCTCTCGGACTCTCGGCTACACCTTC
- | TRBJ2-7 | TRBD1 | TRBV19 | CATSTGRYYEQYF | TGTGCTACTTCGACAGGGCGTTACTACGAGCAGTACTTC
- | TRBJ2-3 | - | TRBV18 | CASSPPGGAGTDTQYF | TGTGCCAGCTCACCACCCGGCGGGGCGGGTACAGATACGCAGTATTTT
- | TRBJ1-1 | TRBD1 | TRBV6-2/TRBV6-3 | CASSYYDRGTEAFF | TGTGCCAGCAGTTACTACGACAGGGGGACTGAAGCTTTCTTT
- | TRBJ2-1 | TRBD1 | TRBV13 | CASRHLQGTKSSYNEQFF | TGTGCCAGCAGACATTTACAGGGGACGAAAAGCTCCTACAATGAGCAGTTCTTC
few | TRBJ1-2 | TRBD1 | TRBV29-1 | CSVEAGGPNYGYTF | TGCAGCGTTGAGGCAGGGGGGCCTAACTATGGCTACACCTTC
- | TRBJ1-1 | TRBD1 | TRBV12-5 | CASGLVQGRTGIHSNTEAFF | TGTGCTAGTGGTTTGGTACAGGGAAGGACAGGGATCCATTCGAACACTGAAGCTTTCTTT
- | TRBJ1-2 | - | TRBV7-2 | CASSPQGYTF | TGTGCCAGCAGCCCGCAGGGCTACACCTTC
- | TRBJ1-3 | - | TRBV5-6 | CASSPVGGENTIYF | TGTGCCAGCAGCCCAGTCGGCGGTGAAAACACCATATATTTT
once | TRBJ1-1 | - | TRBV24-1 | CATSEPYVGLGGEAFF | TGTGCCACCAGTGAGCCGTACGTAGGTCTGGGGGGTGAAGCTTTCTTT
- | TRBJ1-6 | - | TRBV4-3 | CASSRTLQGLGNSPLHF | TGCGCCAGCAGCCGCACCCTTCAGGGTTTAGGGAATTCACCCCTCCACTTT
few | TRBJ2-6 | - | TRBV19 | CASSGEMSGANVLTF | TGTGCCAGTAGCGGGGAGATGTCTGGGGCCAACGTCCTGACTTTC
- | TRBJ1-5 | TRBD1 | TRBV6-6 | CASRGQVRYSNQPQHF | TGTGCCAGCAGGGGACAGGTAAGGTATAGCAATCAGCCCCAGCATTTT
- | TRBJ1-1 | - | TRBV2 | CASSIVYLLDTEAFF | TGTGCCAGCAGTATAGTTTACCTGCTGGACACTGAAGCTTTCTTT
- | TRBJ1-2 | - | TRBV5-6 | CASSLPVEGSYGYTF | TGTGCCAGCAGCTTGCCCGTCGAGGGCAGCTATGGCTACACCTTC
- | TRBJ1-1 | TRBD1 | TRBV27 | CASILGTGLNTEAFF | TGTGCCAGCATCCTAGGGACAGGGCTGAACACTGAAGCTTTCTTT
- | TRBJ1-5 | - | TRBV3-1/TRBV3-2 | CASSQMSGSNQPQHF | TGTGCCAGCAGCCAAATGTCCGGGAGCAATCAGCCCCAGCATTTT
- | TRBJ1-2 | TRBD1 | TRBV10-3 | CAIRATGVDGYTF | TGTGCCATCAGAGCAACAGGGGTTGATGGCTACACCTTC
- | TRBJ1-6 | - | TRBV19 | CASSLATVSYNSPLHF | TGTGCCAGTAGCCTCGCGACAGTTTCCTATAATTCACCCCTCCACTTT
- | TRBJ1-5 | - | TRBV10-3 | CATSGTNSNQPQHF | TGTGCCACCAGCGGGACAAATAGCAATCAGCCCCAGCATTTT
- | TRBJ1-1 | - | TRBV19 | CASSRGTIQTEAFF | TGTGCCAGTAGCAGGGGAACAATCCAGACTGAAGCTTTCTTT
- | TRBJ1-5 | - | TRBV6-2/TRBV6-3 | CASSYAGAMVQPQHF | TGTGCCAGCAGTTATGCGGGGGCGATGGTTCAGCCCCAGCATTTT
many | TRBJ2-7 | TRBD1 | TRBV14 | CASSQGELSTEQGPPYEQYF | TGTGCCAGCAGCCAAGGCGAACTCTCCACCGAACAGGGGCCCCCCTACGAGCAGTACTTC